This T cell receptor (beta chain) stems from a study of control samples from healthy donors and cancer patients. The repertoire was sequenced with immunoSEQ multiplex PCR; TCRdb's copy has only in-frame clones and lacks some. The sample includes roughly 160,000 clones, under 96% seen only once; the top ten take under 1.2%. V dropped 6 bases and J dropped 1 base, with 16 bases sitting between them. This CDR3 has 17 amino acids. Looked up from germline, CDR1 is MRHNA and CDR2 is SNTAGT. The chain combines TRBV6-4 with TRBJ1-6, with D possibly matching TRBD1 (5 bases). The receptor was derived from a woman aged 25 to 39 in good health. Material: blood. CDR3 coding DNA: TGTGCCAGCAGAGAGGACGGACAAGGGTCCTATAATTCACCCCTCCACTTT. Translated: CASREDGQGSYNSPLHF.